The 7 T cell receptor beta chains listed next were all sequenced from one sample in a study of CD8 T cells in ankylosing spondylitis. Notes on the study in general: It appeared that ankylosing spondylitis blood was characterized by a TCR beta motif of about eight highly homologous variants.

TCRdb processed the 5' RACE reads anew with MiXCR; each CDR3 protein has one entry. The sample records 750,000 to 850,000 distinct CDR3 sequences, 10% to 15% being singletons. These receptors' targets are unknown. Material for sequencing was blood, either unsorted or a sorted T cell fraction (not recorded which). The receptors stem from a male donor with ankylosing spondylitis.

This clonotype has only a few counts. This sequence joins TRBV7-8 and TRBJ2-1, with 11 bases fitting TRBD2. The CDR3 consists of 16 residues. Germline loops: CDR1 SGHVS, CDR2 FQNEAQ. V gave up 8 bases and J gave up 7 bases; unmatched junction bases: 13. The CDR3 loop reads CASSAYVAGGPNEQFF. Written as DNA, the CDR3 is TGTGCCAGCTCAGCTTATGTAGCGGGAGGGCCGAATGAGCAGTTCTTC. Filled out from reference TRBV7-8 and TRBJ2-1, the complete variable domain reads GAGVSQSPRYKVAKRGQDVALRCDPISGHVSLFWYQQALGQGPEFLTYFQNEAQLDKSGLPSDRFFAERPEGSVSTLKIQRTQQEDSAVYLCASSAYVAGGPNEQFFGPGTRLTVL.

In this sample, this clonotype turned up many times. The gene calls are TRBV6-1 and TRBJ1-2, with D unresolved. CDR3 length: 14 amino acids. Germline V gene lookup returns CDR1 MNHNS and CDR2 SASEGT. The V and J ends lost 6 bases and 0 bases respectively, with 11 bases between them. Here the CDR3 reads CASRSVGTNYGYTF. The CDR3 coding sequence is TGTGCCAGCAGATCAGTGGGGACTAACTATGGCTACACCTTC.

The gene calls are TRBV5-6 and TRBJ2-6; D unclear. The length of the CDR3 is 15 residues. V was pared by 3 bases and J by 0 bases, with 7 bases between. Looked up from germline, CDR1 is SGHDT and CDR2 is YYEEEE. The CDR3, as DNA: TGTGCCAGCAGCTATTACTACTCTGGGGCCAACGTCCTGACTTTC. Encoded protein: CASSYYYSGANVLTF.

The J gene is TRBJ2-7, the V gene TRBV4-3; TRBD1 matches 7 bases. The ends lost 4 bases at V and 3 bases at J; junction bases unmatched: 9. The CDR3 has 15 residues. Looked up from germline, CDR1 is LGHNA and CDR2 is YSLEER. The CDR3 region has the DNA TGCGCCAGCAGCCCTCGGACAGGAGATTTCTACGAGCAGTACTTC. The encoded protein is CASSPRTGDFYEQYF.

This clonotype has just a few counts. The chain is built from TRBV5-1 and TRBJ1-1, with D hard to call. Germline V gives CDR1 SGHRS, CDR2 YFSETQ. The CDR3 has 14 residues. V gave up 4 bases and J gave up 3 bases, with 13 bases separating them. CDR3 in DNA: TGCGCCAGCAGCGAACCCGGATGGGACACTGAAGCTTTCTTT. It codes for CASSEPGWDTEAFF.

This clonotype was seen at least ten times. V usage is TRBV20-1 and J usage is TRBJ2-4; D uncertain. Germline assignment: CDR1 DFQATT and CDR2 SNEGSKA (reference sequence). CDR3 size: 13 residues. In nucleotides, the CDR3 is TGCAGCCCGAGCGTGATTGCCAAAAACATTCAGTACTTC. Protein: CSPSVIAKNIQYF.

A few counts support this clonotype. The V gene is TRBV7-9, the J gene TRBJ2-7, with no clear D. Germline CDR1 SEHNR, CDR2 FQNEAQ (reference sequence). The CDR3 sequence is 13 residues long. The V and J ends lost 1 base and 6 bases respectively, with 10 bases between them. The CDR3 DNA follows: TGTGCCAGCAGCTTAGGTTCGCAGACCGAGCAGTACTTC. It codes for CASSLGSQTEQYF.